This T cell receptor (beta chain) was captured in a study of ipilimumab plus nivolumab after autologous stem cell transplantation. Study as a whole: Myeloma cases were transplant-naive high-risk or relapsed within 3 years post first autologous transplant.

This CDR3 has 13 residues. Germline V gene lookup returns CDR1 SNHLY and CDR2 FYNNEI. The V and J ends lost 5 bases and 3 bases respectively, with 11 bases between them. Only in-frame clones appear in the TCRdb table, and some are missing; sequencing was by immunoSEQ multiplex PCR. The sample consists of about 47,000 clones, about 88% of them appearing once. Only a few counts were recorded for this clone. This receptor was obtained from a male donor with multiple myeloma. The chain couples TRBV2 to TRBJ2-7; D unclear. This material consisted of PBMCs, taken in a trial of ipilimumab plus nivolumab as post-transplant consolidation. The CDR3 DNA reads as TGTGCCAGCAGTCCCGTATGGGACTACGAGCAGTACTTC. Protein product: CASSPVWDYEQYF.